This T cell receptor (beta chain) was obtained from a study of Ad26.COV2.S vaccination and SARS-CoV-2 variants (dated by TCRdb to the early 2020s). Notes on the research overall: Vaccine-arm donors came from COV1001, a multicentre, randomized, double-blind, placebo-controlled phase I-IIa trial of Ad26.COV2.S in healthy adults. Trial participants were randomized into five groups of five, in which low-dose or high-dose Ad26.COV2.S was given once or twice, or placebo was given on both occasions. The specificity and breadth of SARS-CoV-2-reactive T cell receptors after Ad26.COV2.S vaccination were assessed by TCRbeta repertoire sequencing. Ad26.COV2.S was given intramuscularly at 5x10^10 or 1x10^11 viral particles, as a single shot or as two shots 56 days apart. Blinding of investigators to trial group allocation was maintained during experiments and outcome assessment. A total of some 30 samples were included in the TCR-sequenced set, comprising around 19 Ad26.COV2.S vaccine recipients, 5 placebo recipients and 8 SARS-CoV-2 convalescent individuals. Results the study describes overall, beyond this receptor: The authors noted that total T cell responses may have been underestimated by the TCR breadth and depth analyses. Ad26.COV2.S recipients had higher spike-specific TCR breadth than placebo recipients (P = 0.0014). After vaccination, spike-specific CD8+ and CD4+ T cell responses were reported to show substantial breadth. Vaccine and placebo recipients had similar non-spike TCR breadth, a finding consistent with the vaccine containing only spike. The study lacked the statistical power to compare responses across vaccine doses or regimens.

Spanning cysteine to phenylalanine, the CDR3 consists of 17 amino acids. Only CDR3 DNA remains: 51 bases, in frame from the first base. Relative to germline, V is 4 bases shorter and J is 6 bases shorter, with 22 bases between their ends. From a lookup of the germline V gene (reference sequence), CDR1 and CDR2 are GTSNPN and SVGIG. The sample's treatment or condition label, in plain terms: roughly 19 received Ad26.COV2.S at low or high dose, single or two shots; roughly 5 received placebo; per-sample allocation not given. Repertoires of vaccine and placebo recipients were sequenced from samples taken on day 63 after the first injection. Between 29 July and 7 August 2020, Cohort 1b enrolled around 24 adults aged 18-55 years at one site in Boston, USA. Ad26.COV2.S consisted of a replication-incompetent adenovirus type 26 vector by which a prefusion-stabilized SARS-CoV-2 spike protein from the original Wuhan strain was expressed.

The immunoSEQ Assay was the method used to sequence TCRbeta CDR3 regions. After extraction, genomic DNA underwent amplification by bias-controlled multiplex PCR, followed by high-throughput sequencing. The paper's processing steps were these. To quantify the absolute abundance of every unique TCRbeta CDR3 region, sequences were collapsed and filtered. T cell fraction was estimated by normalizing TCRbeta template counts to usable DNA, with usable DNA measured through amplification of reference genes found in all nucleated cells. Repertoire TCRs were annotated as SARS-CoV-2-specific when V gene, CDR3 amino acid sequence and J gene were exactly matched to a known reactive TCR set. The reference SARS-CoV-2 TCR set came from MIRA and was filtered for enrichment in COVID-19-positive ImmuneCODE repertoires, removing public or cross-reactive TCRs. Based on the MIRA antigens, annotated TCRs were further analysed at the level of specific ORF or position within ORF. Breadth was defined as the number of annotated unique rearrangements divided by the total number of unique productive rearrangements, and depth was defined as the summed frequency of the annotated unique rearrangements. TCR breadth was compared between groups using two-sided Wilcoxon rank-sum tests. Here the immuneACCESS table is served through TCRdb, limited to in-frame sequences with V and J called. Missing clones are a known gap in these copies; in checked studies unresolved V genes cover under half, and the rest lacks a known reason. That table gives V, J and clone size, and the DNA gave D and trimming. The sample includes almost 400,000 clones, with about 88% observed a single time. The ten largest clones represent around 1.9% of the sample.

Notes on this clone: Its cognate antigen has yet to be identified. No base quality values were provided; no much bigger clone lies one nucleotide off.

The V and J segments used are TRBV30 and TRBJ2-6; possibly the D gene is TRBD2, per 6 matching bases. Source: peripheral blood, taken in a trial of Ad26.COV2.S vaccine versus placebo. The sequence was collected from a person aged 18-65 years who received the Ad26.COV2.S COVID-19 vaccine or a placebo. The CDR3 region: CAWITRGVRDEANVLTF. The sequence in DNA is TGTGCCTGGATCACCCGTGGGGTGCGGGATGAGGCCAACGTCCTGACTTTC.